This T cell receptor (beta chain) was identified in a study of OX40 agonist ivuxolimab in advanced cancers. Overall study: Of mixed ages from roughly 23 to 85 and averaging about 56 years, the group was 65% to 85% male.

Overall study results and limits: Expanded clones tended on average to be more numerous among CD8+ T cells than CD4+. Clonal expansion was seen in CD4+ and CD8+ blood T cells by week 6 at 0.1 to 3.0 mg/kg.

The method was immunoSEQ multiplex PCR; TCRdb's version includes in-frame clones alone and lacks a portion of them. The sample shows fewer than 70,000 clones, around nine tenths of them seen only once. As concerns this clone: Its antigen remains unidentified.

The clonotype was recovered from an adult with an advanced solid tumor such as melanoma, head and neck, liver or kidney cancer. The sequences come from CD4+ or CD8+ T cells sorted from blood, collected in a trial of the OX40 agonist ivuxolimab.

The CDR3 sequence: CASSFSSRGEGEQYF. The CDR3 DNA is TGTGCCAGCAGCTTTTCTAGCAGGGGTGAAGGCGAGCAGTACTTC. The genes are TRBV7-8 and TRBJ2-7, with a possible D match to TRBD1 (6 bases). The CDR3 totals 15 residues. Trimming took off 3 bases at V and 6 bases at J, with 18 bases between the two ends. Germline CDR1 reads SGHVS; CDR2 reads FQNEAQ.